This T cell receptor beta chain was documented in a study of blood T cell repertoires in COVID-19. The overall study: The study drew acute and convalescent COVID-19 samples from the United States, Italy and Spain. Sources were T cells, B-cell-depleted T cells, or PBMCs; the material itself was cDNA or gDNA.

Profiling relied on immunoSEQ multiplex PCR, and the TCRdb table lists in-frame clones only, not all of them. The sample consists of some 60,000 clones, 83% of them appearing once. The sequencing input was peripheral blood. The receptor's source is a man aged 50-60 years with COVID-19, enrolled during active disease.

CDR3 region: CASSSPGLADTQYF. CDR3 sequence (DNA): TGTGCCAGCAGCTCACCGGGACTAGCAGATACGCAGTATTTT. This chain uses TRBV7-3 with TRBJ2-3, with TRBD2 matching 8 bases. Germline trimming cut 4 bases from V and 4 bases from J; bases unmatched to any gene: 4. Germline CDR1 reads SGHTA; CDR2 reads FQGTGA. CDR3 size: 14 residues.